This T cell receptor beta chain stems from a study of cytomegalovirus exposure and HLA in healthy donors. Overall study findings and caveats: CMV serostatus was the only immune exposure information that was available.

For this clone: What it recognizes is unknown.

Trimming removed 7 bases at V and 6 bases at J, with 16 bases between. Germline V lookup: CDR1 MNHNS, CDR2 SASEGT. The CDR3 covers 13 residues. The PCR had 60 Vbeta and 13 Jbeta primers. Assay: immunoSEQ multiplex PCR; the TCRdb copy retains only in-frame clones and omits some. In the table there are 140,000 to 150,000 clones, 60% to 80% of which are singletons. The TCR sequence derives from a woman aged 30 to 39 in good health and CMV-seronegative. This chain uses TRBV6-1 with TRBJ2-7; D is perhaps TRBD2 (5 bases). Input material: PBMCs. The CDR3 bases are TGTGCCAGCACCCGAAACGGGGTTCTCGAGCAGTACTTC. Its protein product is CASTRNGVLEQYF.